This T cell receptor (beta chain) was sequenced during a study of neoadjuvant anti-PD-1 for oral cavity cancer. Study context: Nivolumab at 3 mg/kg was mostly given biweekly, three to four doses, pre-surgery. Around day 43, patients without progression received a fourth nivolumab dose before surgery.

Turning to this clone: Its antigen remains unknown.

Most PBMC samples had 450 to 500 ng input DNA in six replicates. TCRdb's copy holds only in-frame clones and misses some; the assay was immunoSEQ multiplex PCR. Of 15,000 or so clones in the sample, around 62% were seen once. This CDR3 contains 14 residues. CDR1 and CDR2 (germline): SGHAT, FQNNGV. V was trimmed by 4 bases and J by 0 bases, leaving 9 bases between them. Study outcomes and limitations: With a few patients per group, TCR findings need larger cohorts.

The chain couples TRBV11-2 to TRBJ1-1, with D possibly TRBD1 on 5 matching bases. This clonotype was sampled from a person aged 35-79 years with oral cavity squamous cell carcinoma. This specimen consisted of PBMCs, obtained before nivolumab (anti-PD-1) treatment. The CDR3 nucleotides read TGTGCCAGCAGCTCGACAGATATGAACACTGAAGCTTTCTTT. Its translation is CASSSTDMNTEAFF.